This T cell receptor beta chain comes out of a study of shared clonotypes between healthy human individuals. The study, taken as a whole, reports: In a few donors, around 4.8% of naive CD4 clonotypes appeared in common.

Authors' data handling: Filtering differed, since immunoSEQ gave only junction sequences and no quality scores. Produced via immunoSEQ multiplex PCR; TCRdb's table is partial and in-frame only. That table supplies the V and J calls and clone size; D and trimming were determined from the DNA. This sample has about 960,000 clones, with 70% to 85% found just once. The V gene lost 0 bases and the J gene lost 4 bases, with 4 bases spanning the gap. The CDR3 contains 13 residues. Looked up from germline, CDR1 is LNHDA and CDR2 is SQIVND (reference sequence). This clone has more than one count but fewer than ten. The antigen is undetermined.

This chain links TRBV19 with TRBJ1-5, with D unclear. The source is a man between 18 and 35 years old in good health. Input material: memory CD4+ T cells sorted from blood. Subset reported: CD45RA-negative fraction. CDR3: CASSIDANQPQHF. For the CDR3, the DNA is TGTGCCAGTAGTATAGATGCGAATCAGCCCCAGCATTTT.